A few counts support the clone carrying this TCR beta chain. This entry comes from a study of cytomegalovirus exposure and HLA in healthy donors. V shed 0 bases and J 5 bases; nucleotides not matched to a gene: 11. CDR1 is LGHNA, CDR2 YSLEER, per germline. This CDR3 is built from 17 residues. The PCR employed 60 Vbeta primers together with 13 Jbeta primers. The table came from immunoSEQ multiplex PCR; TCRdb's copy has only in-frame clones and leaves some out. This sample has 50,000 to 65,000 clones, with about 65% found just once. The chain links TRBV4-3 to TRBJ2-7, with 9 bases aligning to TRBD1. The source of this sequence is a man aged 50-59 years in good health and CMV-seropositive. Sequencing used PBMCs. The CDR3 sequence is CASSQDRSGQGYHEQYF. The CDR3, as DNA: TGCGCCAGCAGCCAAGATAGGTCGGGACAGGGTTACCACGAGCAGTACTTC.